Detailed here is one T cell receptor (beta chain). The data were obtained in a study of blood T cell repertoires in COVID-19. Study-level information: Researchers got acute and convalescent COVID-19 samples from the United States, Italy and Spain. From T cells, B-cell-depleted T cells, or PBMCs came the material, which was cDNA or gDNA.

In the source study's methods: Scientists estimated how many nucleated cells there were by amplifying reference gene primers. Sequenced by immunoSEQ multiplex PCR; TCRdb stores in-frame clones only, minus some. V, J and clone size are those of that table, while D and trimming were read from the DNA. This sample has around 100,000 clones, with 84% found just once. The V gene end was trimmed by 7 bases and the J gene end by 5 bases; junction bases not matched to a gene: 5. Germline assignment: CDR1 SQVTM and CDR2 ANQGSEA. The CDR3 loop spans 12 amino acids. The rearrangement joins TRBV29-1 to TRBJ2-1, with 7 bases fitting TRBD2. The sequence was collected from a human donor in a cohort sampled during active or convalescent COVID-19. The specimen sequenced was peripheral blood. Here the CDR3 reads CSGGGRHNEQFF. In DNA, the CDR3 is TGCAGCGGGGGAGGGAGGCACAATGAGCAGTTCTTC.